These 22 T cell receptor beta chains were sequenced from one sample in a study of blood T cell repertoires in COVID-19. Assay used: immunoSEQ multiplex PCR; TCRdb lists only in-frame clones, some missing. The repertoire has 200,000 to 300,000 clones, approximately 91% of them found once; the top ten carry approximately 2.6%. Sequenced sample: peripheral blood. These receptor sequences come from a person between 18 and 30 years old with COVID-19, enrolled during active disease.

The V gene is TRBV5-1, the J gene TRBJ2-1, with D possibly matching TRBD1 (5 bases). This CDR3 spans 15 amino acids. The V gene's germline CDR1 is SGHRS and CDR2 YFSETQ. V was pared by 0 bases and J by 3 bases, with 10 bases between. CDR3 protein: CASSLVGVIYNEQFF. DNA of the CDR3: TGCGCCAGCAGCTTGGTAGGGGTCATCTACAATGAGCAGTTCTTC.

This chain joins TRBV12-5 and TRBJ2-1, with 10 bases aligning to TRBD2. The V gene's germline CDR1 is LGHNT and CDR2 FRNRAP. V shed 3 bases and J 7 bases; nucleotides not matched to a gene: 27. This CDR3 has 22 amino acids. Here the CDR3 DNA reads TGTGCTAGTGGTTTTATAGTCGGTGACACTCGGGGGTTTAGCGGGAGGTTTAATGAGCAGTTCTTC. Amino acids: CASGFIVGDTRGFSGRFNEQFF. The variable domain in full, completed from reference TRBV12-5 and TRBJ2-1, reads DARVTQTPRHKVTEMGQEVTMRCQPILGHNTVFWYRQTMMQGLELLAYFRNRAPLDDSGMPKDRFSAEMPDATLATLKIQPSEPRDSAVYFCASGFIVGDTRGFSGRFNEQFFGPGTRLTVL.

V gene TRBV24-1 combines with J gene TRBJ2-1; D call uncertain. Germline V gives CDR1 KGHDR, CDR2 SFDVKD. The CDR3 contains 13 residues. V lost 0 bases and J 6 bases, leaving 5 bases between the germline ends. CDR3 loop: CATSDLQFNEQFF. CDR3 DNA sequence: TGTGCCACCAGTGATTTGCAATTCAATGAGCAGTTCTTC.

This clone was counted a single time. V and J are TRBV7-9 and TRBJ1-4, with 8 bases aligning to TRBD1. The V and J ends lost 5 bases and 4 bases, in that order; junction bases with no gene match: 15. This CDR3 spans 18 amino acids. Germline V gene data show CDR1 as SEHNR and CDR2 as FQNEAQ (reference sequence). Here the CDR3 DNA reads TGTGCCAGCAGCCGACAGGGGAACAACCTGTACCTTAATGAAAAACTGTTTTTT. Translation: CASSRQGNNLYLNEKLFF. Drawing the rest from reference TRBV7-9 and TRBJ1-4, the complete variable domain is DTGVSQNPRHKITKRGQNVTFRCDPISEHNRLYWYRQTLGQGPEFLTYFQNEAQLEKSRLLSDRFSAERPKGSFSTLEIQRTEQGDSAMYLCASSRQGNNLYLNEKLFFGSGTQLSVL.

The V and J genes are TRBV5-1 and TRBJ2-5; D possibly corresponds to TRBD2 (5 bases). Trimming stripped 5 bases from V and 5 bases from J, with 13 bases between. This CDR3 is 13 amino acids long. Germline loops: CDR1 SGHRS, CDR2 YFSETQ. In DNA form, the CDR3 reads TGCGCCAGCAGAGCCGAGGGTCGGGAGACCCAGTACTTC. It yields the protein CASRAEGRETQYF.

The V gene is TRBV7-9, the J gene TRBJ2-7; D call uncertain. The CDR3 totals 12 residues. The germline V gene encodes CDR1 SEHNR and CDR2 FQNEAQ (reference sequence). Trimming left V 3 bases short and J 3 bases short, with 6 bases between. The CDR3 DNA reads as TGTGCCAGCAGCTTTGGCAGCTACGAGCAGTACTTC. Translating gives CASSFGSYEQYF.

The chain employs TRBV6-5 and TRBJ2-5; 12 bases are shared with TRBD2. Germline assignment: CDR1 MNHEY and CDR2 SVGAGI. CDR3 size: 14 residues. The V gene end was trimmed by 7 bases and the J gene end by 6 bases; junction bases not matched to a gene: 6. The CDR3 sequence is CASTQTSGRKTQYF. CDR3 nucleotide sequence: TGTGCCAGCACCCAGACTAGCGGGAGAAAGACCCAGTACTTC.

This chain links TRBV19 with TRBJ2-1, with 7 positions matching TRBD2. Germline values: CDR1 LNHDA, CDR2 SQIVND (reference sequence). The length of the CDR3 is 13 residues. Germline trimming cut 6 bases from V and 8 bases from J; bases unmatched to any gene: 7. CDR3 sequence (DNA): TGTGCCAGTAGAATGGGAGGGTTTGATGAGCAGTTCTTC. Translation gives CASRMGGFDEQFF. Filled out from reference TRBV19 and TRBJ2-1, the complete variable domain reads DGGITQSPKYLFRKEGQNVTLSCEQNLNHDAMYWYRQDPGQGLRLIYYSQIVNDFQKGDIAEGYSVSREKKESFPLTVTSAQKNPTAFYLCASRMGGFDEQFFGPGTRLTVL.

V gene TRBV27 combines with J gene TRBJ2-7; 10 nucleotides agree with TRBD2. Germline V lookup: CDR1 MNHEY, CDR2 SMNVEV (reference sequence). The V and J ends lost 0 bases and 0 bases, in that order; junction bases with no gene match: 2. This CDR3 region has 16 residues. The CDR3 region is CASSLSGTSDSYEQYF. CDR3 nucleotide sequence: TGTGCCAGCAGTTTATCCGGGACTAGCGACTCCTACGAGCAGTACTTC.

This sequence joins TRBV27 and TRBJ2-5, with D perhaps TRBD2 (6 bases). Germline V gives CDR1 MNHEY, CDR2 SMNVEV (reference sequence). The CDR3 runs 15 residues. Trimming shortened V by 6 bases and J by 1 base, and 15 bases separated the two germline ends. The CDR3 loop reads CASSSGGDLQETQYF. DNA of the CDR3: TGTGCCAGCAGCTCCGGAGGGGATCTCCAAGAGACCCAGTACTTC.

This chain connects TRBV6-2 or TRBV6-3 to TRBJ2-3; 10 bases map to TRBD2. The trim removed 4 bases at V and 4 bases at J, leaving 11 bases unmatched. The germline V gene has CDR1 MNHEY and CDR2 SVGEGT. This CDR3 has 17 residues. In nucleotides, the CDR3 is TGTGCCAGCAGTTCCTACTTAGCGGGAGGCTACGCAGATACGCAGTATTTT. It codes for CASSSYLAGGYADTQYF.

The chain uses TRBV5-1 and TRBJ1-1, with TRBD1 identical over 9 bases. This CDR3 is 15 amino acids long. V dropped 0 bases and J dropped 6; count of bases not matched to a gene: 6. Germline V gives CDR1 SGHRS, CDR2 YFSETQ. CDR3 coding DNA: TGCGCCAGCAGCTTGGGTGGGACAGGGTATTCTGAAGCTTTCTTT. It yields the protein CASSLGGTGYSEAFF.

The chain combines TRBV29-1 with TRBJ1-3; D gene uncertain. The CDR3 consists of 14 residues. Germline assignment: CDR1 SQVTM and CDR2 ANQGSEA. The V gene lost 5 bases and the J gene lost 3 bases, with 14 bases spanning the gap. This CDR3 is CSVSSGADGNTIYF. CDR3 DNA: TGCAGCGTTTCCTCGGGTGCAGATGGAAACACCATATATTTT. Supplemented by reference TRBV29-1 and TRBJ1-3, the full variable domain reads SAVISQKPSRDICQRGTSLTIQCQVDSQVTMMFWYRQQPGQSLTLIATANQGSEATYESGFVIDKFPISRPNLTFSTLTVSNMSPEDSSIYLCSVSSGADGNTIYFGEGSWLTVV.

The CDR3 sequence: CASSGKGLADNEQFF. CDR3 in DNA: TGCGCCAGCAGCGGGAAGGGACTAGCGGATAATGAGCAGTTCTTC. This chain uses TRBV4-1 with TRBJ2-1; 11 bases are a match to TRBD2. The CDR3 has 15 residues. V gave up 5 bases and J gave up 7 bases; unmatched junction bases: 7. From germline, CDR1 is MGHRA and CDR2 YSYEKL.

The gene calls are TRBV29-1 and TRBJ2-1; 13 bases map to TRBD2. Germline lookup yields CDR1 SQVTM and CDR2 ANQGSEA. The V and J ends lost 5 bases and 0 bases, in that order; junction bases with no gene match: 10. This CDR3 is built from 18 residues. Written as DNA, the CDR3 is TGCAGCGTTCTGGGACTAGCGGGATTAGCCAGCTCCTACAATGAGCAGTTCTTC. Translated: CSVLGLAGLASSYNEQFF.

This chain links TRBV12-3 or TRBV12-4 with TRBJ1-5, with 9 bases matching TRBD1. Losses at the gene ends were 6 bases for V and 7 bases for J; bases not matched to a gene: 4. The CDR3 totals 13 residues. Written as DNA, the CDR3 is TGTGCCAGCAGACGGACAGGGGAGCAGCCCCAGCATTTT. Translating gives CASRRTGEQPQHF.

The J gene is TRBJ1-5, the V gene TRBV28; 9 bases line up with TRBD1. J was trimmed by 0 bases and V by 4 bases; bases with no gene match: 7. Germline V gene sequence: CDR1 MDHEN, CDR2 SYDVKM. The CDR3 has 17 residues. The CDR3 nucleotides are TGTGCCAGCAGTTCAAGGACAGGGGCTTATAGCAATCAGCCCCAGCATTTT. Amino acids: CASSSRTGAYSNQPQHF.

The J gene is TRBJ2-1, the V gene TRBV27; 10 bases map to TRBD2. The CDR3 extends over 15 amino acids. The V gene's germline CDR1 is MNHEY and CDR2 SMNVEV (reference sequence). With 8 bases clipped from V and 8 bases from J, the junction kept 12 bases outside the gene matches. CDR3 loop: CASQRYSGRLDEQFF. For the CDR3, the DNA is TGTGCCAGCCAACGGTATAGCGGGAGGTTGGATGAGCAGTTCTTC.

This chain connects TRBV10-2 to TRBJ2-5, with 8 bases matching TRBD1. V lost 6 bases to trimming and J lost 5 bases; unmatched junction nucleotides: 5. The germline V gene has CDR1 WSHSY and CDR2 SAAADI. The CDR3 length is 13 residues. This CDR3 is CASSGQGRETQYF. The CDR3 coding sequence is TGCGCCAGCAGCGGACAGGGCCGGGAGACCCAGTACTTC.

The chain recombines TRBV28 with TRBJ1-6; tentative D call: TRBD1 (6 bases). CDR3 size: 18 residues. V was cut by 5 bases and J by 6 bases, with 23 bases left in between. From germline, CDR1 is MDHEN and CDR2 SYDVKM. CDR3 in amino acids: CASSRRQVRWGVNSPLHF. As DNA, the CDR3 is TGTGCCAGCAGTCGTCGACAGGTCCGCTGGGGTGTTAATTCACCCCTCCACTTT.

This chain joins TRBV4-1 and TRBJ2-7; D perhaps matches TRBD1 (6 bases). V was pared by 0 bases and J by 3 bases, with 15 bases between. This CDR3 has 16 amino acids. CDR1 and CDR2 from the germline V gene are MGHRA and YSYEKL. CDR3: CASSQDPLQGLYEQYF. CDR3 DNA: TGCGCCAGCAGCCAAGATCCTTTGCAGGGGCTCTACGAGCAGTACTTC.

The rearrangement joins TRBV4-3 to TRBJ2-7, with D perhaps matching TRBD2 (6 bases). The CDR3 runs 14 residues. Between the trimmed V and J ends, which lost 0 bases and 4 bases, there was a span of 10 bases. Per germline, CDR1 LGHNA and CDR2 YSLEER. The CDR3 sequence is CASSQEYGGYEQYF. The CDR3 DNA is TGCGCCAGCAGCCAAGAATACGGAGGGTACGAGCAGTACTTC.